This TCR beta chain was profiled in a study of early T cells in non-severe SARS-CoV-2 infection. As for the study in general: Unsorted whole blood bulk RNA was sequenced, with unpaired chains.

Each cDNA molecule carried a unique molecular identifier. Each CDR3 protein is one row after TCRdb ran MiXCR on the 5' RACE reads. The sample lists about 44,000 distinct CDR3 sequences, roughly 6% seen once, with around 12% in the top ten. This clonotype was observed a few times. Sequencing was carried out using whole blood. The TCR sequence derives from an adult who was a healthcare worker with PCR-confirmed SARS-CoV-2 infection or an uninfected control (not recorded which).

This CDR3 is CASSPARTSIFDEQFF. The CDR3 DNA reads TGTGCCAGCAGTCCCGCCAGGACTAGTATTTTCGATGAGCAGTTCTTC. This chain connects TRBV12-3 or TRBV12-4 to TRBJ2-1; 7 positions agree with TRBD2. After removal of 5 bases from V and 8 bases from J, the junction contained 15 bases not matched to a gene. The CDR3 covers 16 residues.